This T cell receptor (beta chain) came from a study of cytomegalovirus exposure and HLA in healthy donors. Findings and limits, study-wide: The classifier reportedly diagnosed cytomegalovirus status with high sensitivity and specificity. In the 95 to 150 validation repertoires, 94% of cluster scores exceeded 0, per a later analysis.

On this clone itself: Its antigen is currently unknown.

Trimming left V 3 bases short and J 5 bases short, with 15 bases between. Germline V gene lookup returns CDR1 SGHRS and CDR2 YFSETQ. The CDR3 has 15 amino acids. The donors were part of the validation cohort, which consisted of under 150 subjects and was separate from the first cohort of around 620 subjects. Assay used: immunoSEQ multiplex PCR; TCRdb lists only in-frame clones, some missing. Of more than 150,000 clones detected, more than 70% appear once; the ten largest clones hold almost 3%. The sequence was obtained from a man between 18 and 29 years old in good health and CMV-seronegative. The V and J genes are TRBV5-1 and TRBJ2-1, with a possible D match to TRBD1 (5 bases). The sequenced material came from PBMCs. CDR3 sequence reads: CASSSDPWGNNEQFF. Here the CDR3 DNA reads TGCGCCAGCAGCTCGGACCCCTGGGGCAACAATGAGCAGTTCTTC.